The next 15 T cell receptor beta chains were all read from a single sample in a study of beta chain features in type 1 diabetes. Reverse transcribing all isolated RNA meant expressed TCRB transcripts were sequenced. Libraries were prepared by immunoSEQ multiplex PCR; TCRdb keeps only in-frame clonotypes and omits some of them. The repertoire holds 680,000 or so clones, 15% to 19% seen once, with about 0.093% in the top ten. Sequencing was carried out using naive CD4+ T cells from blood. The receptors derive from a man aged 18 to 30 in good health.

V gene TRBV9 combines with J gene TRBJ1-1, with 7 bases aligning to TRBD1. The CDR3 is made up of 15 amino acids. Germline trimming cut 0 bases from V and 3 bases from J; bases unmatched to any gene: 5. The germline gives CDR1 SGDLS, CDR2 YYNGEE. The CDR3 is CASSVGTGDYTEAFF. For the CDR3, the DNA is TGTGCCAGCAGCGTAGGCACAGGGGATTACACTGAAGCTTTCTTT. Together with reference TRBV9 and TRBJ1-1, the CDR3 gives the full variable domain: DSGVTQTPKHLITATGQRVTLRCSPRSGDLSVYWYQQSLDQGLQFLIQYYNGEERAKGNILERFSAQQFPDLHSELNLSSLELGDSALYFCASSVGTGDYTEAFFGQGTRLTVV.

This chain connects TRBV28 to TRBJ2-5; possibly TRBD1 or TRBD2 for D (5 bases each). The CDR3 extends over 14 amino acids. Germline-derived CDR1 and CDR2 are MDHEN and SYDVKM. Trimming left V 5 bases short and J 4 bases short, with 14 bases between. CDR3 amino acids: CASSEWGGGETQYF. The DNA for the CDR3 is TGTGCCAGCAGTGAATGGGGTGGGGGAGAGACCCAGTACTTC.

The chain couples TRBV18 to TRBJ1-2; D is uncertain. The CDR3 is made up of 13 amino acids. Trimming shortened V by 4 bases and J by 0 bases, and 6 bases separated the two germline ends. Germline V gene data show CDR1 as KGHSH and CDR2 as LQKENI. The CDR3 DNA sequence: TGTGCCAGCTCACAGGCAGCTAACTATGGCTACACCTTC. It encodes CASSQAANYGYTF.

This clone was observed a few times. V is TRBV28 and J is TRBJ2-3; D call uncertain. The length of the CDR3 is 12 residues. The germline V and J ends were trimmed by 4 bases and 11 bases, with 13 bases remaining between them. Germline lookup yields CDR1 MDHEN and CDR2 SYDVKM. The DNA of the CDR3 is TGTGCCAGCAGTTCCCGACGGTCCTGGCAGTATTTT. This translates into CASSSRRSWQYF.

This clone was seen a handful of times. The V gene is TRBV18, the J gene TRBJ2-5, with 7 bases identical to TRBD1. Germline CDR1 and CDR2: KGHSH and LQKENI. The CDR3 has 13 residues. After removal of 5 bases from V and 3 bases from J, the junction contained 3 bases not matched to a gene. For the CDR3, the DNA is TGTGCCAGCTCAGGGGACAGAAAAGAGACCCAGTACTTC. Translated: CASSGDRKETQYF.

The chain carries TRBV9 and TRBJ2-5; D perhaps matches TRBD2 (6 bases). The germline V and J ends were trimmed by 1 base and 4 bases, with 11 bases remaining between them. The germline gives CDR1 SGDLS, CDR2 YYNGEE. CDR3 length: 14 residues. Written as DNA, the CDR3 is TGTGCCAGCAGCGTATTCGGGAGCGGAGAGACCCAGTACTTC. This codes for CASSVFGSGETQYF.

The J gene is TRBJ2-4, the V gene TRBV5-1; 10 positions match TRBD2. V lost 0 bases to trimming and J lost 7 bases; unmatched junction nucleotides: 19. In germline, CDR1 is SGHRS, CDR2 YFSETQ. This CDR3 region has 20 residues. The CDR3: CASSLAKVAGGSGVRNIQYF. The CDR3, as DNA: TGCGCCAGCAGCTTGGCCAAGGTAGCGGGAGGCTCTGGAGTACGGAACATTCAGTACTTC.

The CDR3 DNA reads as TGTGCCATCAGTGATCCACAGGGCACCTTCCAAGAGACCCAGTACTTC. Its protein product is CAISDPQGTFQETQYF. V usage is TRBV10-3 and J usage is TRBJ2-5; a weak D match, TRBD1 (6 bases). Between the trimmed V and J ends, which lost 3 bases and 1 base, there was a span of 15 bases. The CDR3 length is 16 residues. Germline V gene sequence: CDR1 ENHRY, CDR2 SYGVKD.

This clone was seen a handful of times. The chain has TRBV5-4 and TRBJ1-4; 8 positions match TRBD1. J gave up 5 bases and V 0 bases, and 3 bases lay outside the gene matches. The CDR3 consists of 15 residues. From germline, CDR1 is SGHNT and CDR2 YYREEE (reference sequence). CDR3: CASSLGDRSNEKLFF. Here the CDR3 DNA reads TGTGCCAGCAGCTTGGGGGACAGGAGCAATGAAAAACTGTTTTTT. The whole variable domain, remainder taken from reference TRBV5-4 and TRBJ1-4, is ETGVTQSPTHLIKTRGQQVTLRCSSQSGHNTVSWYQQALGQGPQFIFQYYREEENGRGNFPPRFSGLQFPNYSSELNVNALELDDSALYLCASSLGDRSNEKLFFGSGTQLSVL.

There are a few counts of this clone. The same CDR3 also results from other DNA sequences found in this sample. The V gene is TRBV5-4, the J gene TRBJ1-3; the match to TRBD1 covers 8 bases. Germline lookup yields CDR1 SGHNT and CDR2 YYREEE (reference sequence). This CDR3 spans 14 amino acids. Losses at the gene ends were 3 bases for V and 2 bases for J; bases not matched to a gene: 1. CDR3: CASSSDRAGNTIYF. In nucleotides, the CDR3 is TGTGCCAGCAGCTCGGACAGGGCTGGAAACACCATATATTTT. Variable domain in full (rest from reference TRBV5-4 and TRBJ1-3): ETGVTQSPTHLIKTRGQQVTLRCSSQSGHNTVSWYQQALGQGPQFIFQYYREEENGRGNFPPRFSGLQFPNYSSELNVNALELDDSALYLCASSSDRAGNTIYFGEGSWLTVV.

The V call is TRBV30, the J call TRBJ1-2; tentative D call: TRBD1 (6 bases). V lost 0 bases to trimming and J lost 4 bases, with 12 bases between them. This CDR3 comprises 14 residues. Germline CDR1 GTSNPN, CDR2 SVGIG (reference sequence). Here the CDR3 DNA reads TGTGCCTGGAGTGTTCAGGGGCGCATCTATGGCTACACCTTC. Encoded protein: CAWSVQGRIYGYTF.

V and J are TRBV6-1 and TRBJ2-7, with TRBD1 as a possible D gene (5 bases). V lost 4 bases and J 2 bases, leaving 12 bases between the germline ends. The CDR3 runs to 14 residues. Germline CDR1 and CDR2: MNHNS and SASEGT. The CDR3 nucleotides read TGTGCCAGCAGTGGCAGGGTGTCCACCTACGAGCAGTACTTC. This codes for CASSGRVSTYEQYF.

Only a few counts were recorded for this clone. The CDR3 here is CAISAMTGGLVQPQHF. The CDR3 DNA reads TGTGCCATCAGTGCGATGACAGGGGGCCTGGTACAGCCCCAGCATTTT. The V call is TRBV10-3, the J call TRBJ1-5; 10 nucleotides match TRBD1. The germline CDR1 and CDR2 sequences are ENHRY and SYGVKD. The junction had 10 bases not matched to a gene; V was cut back by 4 bases and J by 7 bases. The CDR3 runs to 16 residues.

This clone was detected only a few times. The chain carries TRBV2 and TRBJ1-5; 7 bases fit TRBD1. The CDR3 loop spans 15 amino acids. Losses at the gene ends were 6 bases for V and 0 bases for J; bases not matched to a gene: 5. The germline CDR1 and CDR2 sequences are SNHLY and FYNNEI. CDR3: CASRAQGDSNQPQHF. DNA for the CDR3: TGTGCCAGCAGAGCCCAGGGGGATAGCAATCAGCCCCAGCATTTT.

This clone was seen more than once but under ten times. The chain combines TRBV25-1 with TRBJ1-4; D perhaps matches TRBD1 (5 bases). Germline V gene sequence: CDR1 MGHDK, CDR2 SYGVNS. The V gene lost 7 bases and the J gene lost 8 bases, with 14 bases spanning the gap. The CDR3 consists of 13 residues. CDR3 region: CASTRMGGEKLFF. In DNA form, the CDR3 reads TGTGCCAGCACCCGAATGGGGGGAGAAAAACTGTTTTTT.